This T cell receptor beta chain was retrieved from a study of HIV-infected children after antiretroviral therapy interruption. Looking at the study overall: Interruption-arm sampling covered weeks 0, 12, interruption end (24 or 48), and about 3 years post-study. Continuous-treatment samples came from weeks 0, 48 and 150.

This clonotype was seen more than once but under ten times. What it binds is unknown. The TCR library was built from RNA with a 3' RACE protocol and unique molecular identifiers. TCRdb itself ran the 3' RACE reads through MiXCR, one entry per CDR3 protein. The sample yields 70,000 to 90,000 distinct CDR3 sequences, 6% to 8.5% seen once. The treatment denotes: PENTA 11 planned treatment interruption arm or continuous ART arm. At least 24 weeks of at least three-drug ART, in children 2 to 15 years. General study findings and limits: Naive CD4+ CDR3 sharing between time points fell after interruption began.

This CDR3 has 16 residues. V dropped 1 base and J dropped 1 base, with 16 bases sitting between them. Germline CDR1 reads DFQATT; CDR2 reads SNEGSKA (reference sequence). The TCR was taken from a pool of human donors with HIV. The sample in question was CD45RA+ CD4+ T cells from PBMCs, pooled from several time points, obtained from a donor given antiretroviral therapy, either interrupted or continuous. Stated subset: naive CD4+ CD45RA+ CD45RO- T cells. The chain links TRBV20-1 to TRBJ1-1; D uncertain. CDR3 sequence reads: CSARVVGGFGNTEAFF. For the CDR3, the DNA is TGCAGTGCTAGAGTCGTGGGCGGATTTGGGAACACTGAAGCTTTCTTT.